The 29 T cell receptor beta chains below were found in one sample sequenced in a study of regulatory T cells in long-lasting Graves disease. Arm-PCR of CDR3 regions and iRepertoire HTBI primers were the basis on which TCR beta libraries were built. TCRdb reprocessed the multiplex PCR reads via MiXCR and lists one record per CDR3 protein. Of about 380,000 distinct CDR3 sequences in the sample, roughly a sixth are singletons; the top ten hold 20% to 25%. Time point noted: newly diagnosed GD, antithyroid drugs for less than 3 months. Isolated PBMC RNA provided the starting material for the TCR library. The sequenced sample was peripheral blood mononuclear cells (PBMCs), obtained at new diagnosis, from a patient treated with antithyroid drugs. These receptors originate from a female donor with Graves disease.

The rearrangement joins TRBV20-1 to TRBJ2-1; the match to TRBD2 covers 11 bases. The V and J ends lost 0 bases and 3 bases, in that order; junction bases with no gene match: 4. Germline CDR1 DFQATT, CDR2 SNEGSKA (reference sequence). This CDR3 is built from 16 residues. The CDR3 is CSAREPTSGDYNEQFF. CDR3 DNA: TGCAGTGCTAGAGAGCCGACTAGCGGGGACTACAATGAGCAGTTCTTC.

The V and J genes are TRBV30 and TRBJ2-7; TRBD2 matches 9 bases. Germline values: CDR1 GTSNPN, CDR2 SVGIG (reference sequence). V shed 0 bases and J 6 bases; nucleotides not matched to a gene: 9. This CDR3 comprises 15 residues. The CDR3 coding sequence is TGTGCCTGGAGTGTACTCGCTAGCGGGACCCCCGAGCAGTACTTC. Its protein is CAWSVLASGTPEQYF.

In this sample, this clonotype turned up many times. This sequence joins TRBV2 and TRBJ1-5, with 9 bases matching TRBD1. The CDR3 has 14 amino acids. The V gene's germline CDR1 is SNHLY and CDR2 FYNNEI. J was trimmed by 6 bases and V by 7 bases; bases with no gene match: 7. The CDR3 DNA is TGTGCCAGCAACCCGGGACAGGGCCCTCAGCCCCAGCATTTT. Translating gives CASNPGQGPQPQHF.

This clonotype was counted at least ten times. The chain links TRBV20-1 to TRBJ1-1; weak D call: TRBD1 (6 bases). The CDR3 covers 14 residues. The germline V gene has CDR1 DFQATT and CDR2 SNEGSKA (reference sequence). V was trimmed by 3 bases and J by 1 base, leaving 12 bases between them. The CDR3 DNA reads TGCAGTGCTAGGGTAAGGGGACAGAACACTGAAGCTTTCTTT. Translation: CSARVRGQNTEAFF.

This clonotype was observed a few times. The gene calls are TRBV18 and TRBJ2-3; TRBD2 matches 7 bases. CDR3 length equals 18 residues. The V gene end was trimmed by 3 bases and the J gene end by 3 bases; junction bases not matched to a gene: 15. The germline V gene encodes CDR1 KGHSH and CDR2 LQKENI. The CDR3 region has the DNA TGTGCCAGCTCACCGGGTCTTTCCCAGCGGGGCACTACAGATACGCAGTATTTT. Translated: CASSPGLSQRGTTDTQYF.

This clonotype was counted many times. The rearrangement joins TRBV6-1 to TRBJ1-5; possible D gene TRBD1, 5 bases. V was pared by 3 bases and J by 7 bases, with 13 bases between. CDR3 length equals 14 residues. CDR1 MNHNS and CDR2 SASEGT come from the germline V gene. The CDR3: CASSDQGSGQPQHF. The CDR3 DNA is TGTGCCAGCAGTGATCAGGGATCAGGACAGCCCCAGCATTTT.

This clonotype was recorded many times. This chain uses TRBV13 with TRBJ1-1, with a weak D call TRBD1 (5 bases). V lost 2 bases to trimming and J lost 4 bases, with 11 bases between them. Germline assignment: CDR1 PRHDT and CDR2 FYEKMQ (reference sequence). The length of the CDR3 is 14 residues. CDR3 sequence (DNA): TGTGCCAGCAGCTTAAGGGGTTTGGGCACTGAAGCTTTCTTT. Translating it yields CASSLRGLGTEAFF.

This clonotype occurred many times. V and J are TRBV9 and TRBJ2-7; D unresolved. Trimming pared 4 bases from V and 0 bases from J, leaving 8 bases between. The germline V gene has CDR1 SGDLS and CDR2 YYNGEE. CDR3 length: 13 amino acids. CDR3 in amino acids: CASSPLSSYEQYF. Here the CDR3 DNA reads TGTGCCAGCAGCCCCCTCAGCTCCTACGAGCAGTACTTC.

This clonotype came up a few times. Since a much larger clone is just one base distant, this may be a read error. The V gene is TRBV2, the J gene TRBJ1-1; maybe TRBD1 (5 bases). The germline V gene has CDR1 SNHLY and CDR2 FYNNEI. The CDR3 runs 11 residues. V dropped 8 bases and J dropped 5 bases, with 9 bases sitting between them. CDR3 residues: CASHGGTEAFF. DNA for the CDR3: TGTGCCAGCCACGGGGGAACTGAAGCTTTCTTT.

This clonotype has ten or more counts. The chain carries TRBV28 and TRBJ2-7; D is possibly TRBD1 (5 bases). Deletions cut 5 bases from V and 0 bases from J, with 17 bases between. Germline lookup yields CDR1 MDHEN and CDR2 SYDVKM. The CDR3 has 16 amino acids. The CDR3 here is CASSRLAGFGSYEQYF. CDR3 sequence (DNA): TGTGCCAGCAGTCGCCTTGCAGGGTTTGGCTCCTACGAGCAGTACTTC.

The chain is built from TRBV11-2 and TRBJ2-3; 8 bases align to TRBD1. Germline trimming cut 8 bases from V and 3 bases from J; bases unmatched to any gene: 7. Germline lookup yields CDR1 SGHAT and CDR2 FQNNGV. This CDR3 is built from 14 residues. CDR3 protein: CASLGDRLTDTQYF. The CDR3 coding sequence is TGTGCCAGCCTAGGGGACAGGCTTACAGATACGCAGTATTTT.

This clonotype was recorded at least ten times. The chain combines TRBV2 with TRBJ2-4; D is unresolved. V was cut by 6 bases and J by 1 base, with 13 bases left in between. The CDR3 has 15 residues. Germline V CDR1 and CDR2: SNHLY, FYNNEI. This chain's CDR3 is CASRDFKFAKNIQYF. DNA of the CDR3: TGTGCCAGCAGAGACTTCAAATTCGCCAAAAACATTCAGTACTTC.

This clonotype was detected ten times or more. CDR3 loop: CASSHRLDTSYGYTF. CDR3 nucleotides: TGTGCCAGCAGCCATCGTCTGGACACTTCCTATGGCTACACCTTC. The chain links TRBV7-2 to TRBJ1-2, with D possibly being TRBD1 (5 bases). The germline V gene has CDR1 SGHTA and CDR2 FQGNSA. V was cut by 5 bases and J by 4 bases, with 17 bases left in between. CDR3 size: 15 residues.

This clonotype was recorded a few times. The rearrangement joins TRBV19 to TRBJ2-1; the match to TRBD2 covers 14 bases. The CDR3 runs to 21 residues. V was clipped by 5 bases and J by 2 bases; unmatched bases: 17. Germline-derived CDR1 and CDR2 are LNHDA and SQIVND (reference sequence). The CDR3 reads CASSPLTSGLAGETAYNEQFF. As DNA, the CDR3 is TGTGCCAGTAGTCCCCTTACGTCGGGACTAGCGGGAGAAACGGCCTACAATGAGCAGTTCTTC.

This clonotype was detected ten times or more. The chain joins TRBV24-1 to TRBJ1-1; 8 nucleotides agree with TRBD1. This CDR3 has 15 amino acids. Germline V lookup: CDR1 KGHDR, CDR2 SFDVKD. V lost 3 bases to trimming and J lost 4 bases; unmatched junction nucleotides: 6. The CDR3 nucleotides are TGTGCCACCAGTGATCAGGGACAGGATGGCACTGAAGCTTTCTTT. As protein: CATSDQGQDGTEAFF.

This clonotype was picked up one time. This may come from a read error, since a much larger clone is one base off. The CDR3 loop is CASRGRFSSYVQYF. CDR3 coding DNA: TGTGCCAGCAGAGGGAGATTTAGCTCCTACGTGCAGTACTTC. The rearrangement links TRBV28 to TRBJ2-7, with D maybe TRBD2 (5 bases). Germline CDR1 is MDHEN and CDR2 is SYDVKM. The CDR3 is made up of 14 amino acids.

This clonotype was counted many times. The V gene is TRBV9, the J gene TRBJ1-2; the D is unclear. V was clipped by 0 bases and J by 0 bases, with 15 bases between them. The germline gives CDR1 SGDLS, CDR2 YYNGEE. The length of the CDR3 is 17 residues. DNA for the CDR3: TGTGCCAGCAGCGTAGGACTGGACCTCATCTCTAACTATGGCTACACCTTC. Its translation is CASSVGLDLISNYGYTF.

Turning to this clonotype: This sequence is one base from a far larger clone and is likely a read error. The chain couples TRBV11-2 to TRBJ1-1; 10 positions agree with TRBD1. The germline V gene encodes CDR1 SGHAT and CDR2 FQNNGV. This CDR3 region has 14 residues. V shed 3 bases and J 8 bases; nucleotides not matched to a gene: 6. The CDR3 DNA sequence: TGTGCCAGCAGCTTCGGGACAGGGGCCTCGGAAGCTTTCTTT. This translates into CASSFGTGASEAFF.

This clonotype was counted many times. The chain links TRBV20-1 to TRBJ2-1; D is unresolved. The CDR3 is made up of 16 amino acids. Germline CDR1 DFQATT, CDR2 SNEGSKA (reference sequence). V gave up 6 bases and J gave up 6 bases, with 24 bases separating them. The CDR3 DNA reads TGCAGTGCCTCGTCGGTGTCCGGGCTTTGGCCCAATGAGCAGTTCTTC. Protein sequence: CSASSVSGLWPNEQFF.

This clonotype came up many times. The chain combines TRBV6-2 or TRBV6-3 with TRBJ2-3, with D uncertain. Germline V CDR1 and CDR2: MNHEY, SVGEGT. Trimming pared 5 bases from V and 2 bases from J, leaving 20 bases between. The CDR3 consists of 17 residues. The chain's CDR3 is CASSHPSRKVPTDTQYF. In DNA form, the CDR3 reads TGTGCCAGCAGTCACCCCTCGCGGAAGGTGCCCACAGATACGCAGTATTTT.

This clonotype has a count of ten or more. The CDR3 coding sequence is TGTGCCAGCAGGAGAACTTTCCCGACCCCTGGACAGATTGGGGTAACAGATACGCAGTATTTT. It translates to CASRRTFPTPGQIGVTDTQYF. The chain employs TRBV2 and TRBJ2-3; the D gene is possibly TRBD1 (6 bases). The CDR3 covers 21 residues. V dropped 6 bases and J dropped 3 bases, with 34 bases sitting between them. Germline V lookup: CDR1 SNHLY, CDR2 FYNNEI.

There are many counts of this clonotype. This rearrangement joins TRBV11-2 to TRBJ1-1; the D gene is possibly TRBD1 (5 bases). The CDR3 runs to 12 residues. Trimming stripped 5 bases from V and 11 bases from J, with 15 bases between. Germline V gene data show CDR1 as SGHAT and CDR2 as FQNNGV. The CDR3 loop reads CASSPSGVNAFF. The CDR3 region has the DNA TGTGCCAGCAGCCCCTCGGGGGTTAACGCTTTCTTT.

This clonotype was recorded many times. This rearrangement joins TRBV7-6 to TRBJ2-3; tentatively, D is TRBD1 (6 bases). V was shortened by 1 base and J by 4 bases, with 15 bases between the two germline ends. Germline CDR1 and CDR2: SGHVS and FNYEAQ. This CDR3 is 16 amino acids long. CDR3 protein: CASSLVSGALADTQYF. DNA of the CDR3: TGTGCCAGCAGCTTAGTTTCAGGGGCCTTAGCAGATACGCAGTATTTT.

In its sample, this clonotype was seen a few times. The V gene is TRBV29-1, the J gene TRBJ2-3; unclear D gene. Germline CDR1 and CDR2: SQVTM and ANQGSEA. Trimming removed 3 bases from V and 4 bases from J, with 14 bases in between. The CDR3 totals 14 residues. The CDR3 loop reads CSVEVTLVSDTQYF. The CDR3 DNA reads TGCAGCGTTGAGGTCACATTGGTCTCAGATACGCAGTATTTT.

This clonotype has at least ten counts. The chain carries TRBV5-1 and TRBJ2-1; D is unresolved. Germline V gene sequence: CDR1 SGHRS, CDR2 YFSETQ. The CDR3 loop spans 12 amino acids. V shed 0 bases and J shed 7 bases, with 5 bases lying between them. Here the CDR3 reads CASSLALNEQFF. The CDR3 nucleotides read TGCGCCAGCAGCTTGGCTTTAAATGAGCAGTTCTTC.

V and J are TRBV27 and TRBJ1-5, with D unclear. The V and J ends lost 3 bases and 3 bases respectively, with 12 bases between them. CDR1 is MNHEY, CDR2 SMNVEV, per germline (reference sequence). The CDR3 has 15 amino acids. For the CDR3, the DNA is TGTGCCAGCAGTTTCACGCCCGGGAACAATCAGCCCCAGCATTTT. It is translated as CASSFTPGNNQPQHF.

The chain links TRBV7-6 to TRBJ2-5, with D perhaps given as TRBD1 or TRBD2 (5 bases each). V lost 5 bases and J 2 bases, leaving 18 bases between the germline ends. CDR3 length: 16 amino acids. Germline values: CDR1 SGHVS, CDR2 FNYEAQ. For the CDR3, the DNA is TGTGCCAGCAGCCCCACTCCGGGACCTAATCAAGAGACCCAGTACTTC. Residues: CASSPTPGPNQETQYF.

This chain uses TRBV19 with TRBJ2-6; D could derive from TRBD1 or TRBD2 (5 bases each). V lost 4 bases to trimming and J lost 1 base, with 17 bases between them. The germline V gene has CDR1 LNHDA and CDR2 SQIVND (reference sequence). The CDR3 runs 18 residues. The CDR3 is CASSTRWGLESGANVLTF. The CDR3 coding sequence is TGTGCCAGTAGTACCCGCTGGGGGTTGGAGTCTGGGGCCAACGTCCTGACTTTC.

The V call is TRBV4-1, the J call TRBJ2-1; D is tentatively TRBD1 or TRBD2 (5 bases each). The CDR3 has 13 amino acids. In germline, CDR1 is MGHRA, CDR2 YSYEKL. V shed 2 bases and J shed 10 bases, with 12 bases lying between them. For the CDR3, the DNA is TGCGCCAGCAGCCAACTCCGGGACCTCGAGCAGTTCTTC. Protein: CASSQLRDLEQFF.